This T cell receptor (beta chain) came from a study of T cells in Graves' hyperthyroidism and ophthalmopathy. Lactation, pregnancy, other autoimmune disease or uncontrolled infection led to exclusion of patients. This clonotype has a handful of counts. What it recognizes is unknown. Findings and caveats of the study: Ophthalmopathy was distinguished from stable hyperthyroidism by 13 V-J signatures.

The source material, RNA transcripts, was used to amplify TCR beta CDR3 regions. The study used the HTBI primer set for a first-round RT-PCR of the TCR CDR3. TCRdb redid the calling of the multiplex PCR reads with MiXCR, one entry per CDR3 protein. The data contain 500,000 to 600,000 distinct CDR3 sequences, 40% to 50% of them singletons. The germline gives CDR1 SGHRS, CDR2 YFSETQ. The CDR3 is 14 amino acids. Trimming took 0 bases from V and 5 from J, leaving 12 bases between them. The clonotype was recovered from an adult woman with Graves' disease, either hyperthyroidism or ophthalmopathy (not recorded which). The rearrangement uses TRBV5-1 and TRBJ2-7; D unclear. What was sequenced was peripheral blood or thyroid tissue (not recorded which). This CDR3 is CASSLAGSLDEQYF. The CDR3 DNA reads as TGCGCCAGCAGCTTGGCGGGTTCCTTGGACGAGCAGTACTTC.